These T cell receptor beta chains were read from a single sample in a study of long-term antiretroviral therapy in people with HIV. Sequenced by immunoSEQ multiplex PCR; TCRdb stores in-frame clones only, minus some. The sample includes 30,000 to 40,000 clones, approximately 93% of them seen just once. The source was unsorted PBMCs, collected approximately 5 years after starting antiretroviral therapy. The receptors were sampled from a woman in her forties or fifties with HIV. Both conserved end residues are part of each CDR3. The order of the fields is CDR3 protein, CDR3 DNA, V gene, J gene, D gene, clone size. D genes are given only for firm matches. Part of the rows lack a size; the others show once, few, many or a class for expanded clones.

CDR3: CASSSAGGARRNTEAFF
DNA: TGTGCCAGCAGCTCCGCAGGCGGGGCGAGGAGGAACACTGAAGCTTTCTTT
V: TRBV5-4
J: TRBJ1-1
D: NA
size: NA

CDR3: CASSLVYNEQFF
DNA: TGCGCCAGCAGCTTGGTGTACAATGAGCAGTTCTTC
V: TRBV5-1
J: TRBJ2-1
D: NA
size: once

CDR3: CATSPALFGTEAFF
DNA: TGTGCCACCAGTCCCGCCCTATTCGGCACTGAAGCTTTCTTT
V: TRBV15
J: TRBJ1-1
D: NA
size: NA

CDR3: CASSLEQGVRGYTF
DNA: TGTGCCAGCAGCTTAGAACAGGGAGTACGGGGCTACACCTTC
V: TRBV7-8
J: TRBJ1-2
D: NA
size: NA

CDR3: CASSSTGVVGSIQYF
DNA: TGTGCCAGCAGCTCGACTGGGGTGGTGGGTTCCATTCAGTACTTC
V: TRBV7-3
J: TRBJ2-4
D: NA
size: NA

CDR3: CASSLYGGRGQETQYF
DNA: TGTGCCAGCAGCTTATACGGGGGAAGGGGCCAAGAGACCCAGTACTTC
V: TRBV13
J: TRBJ2-5
D: NA
size: NA

CDR3: CASSVRAMNTEAFF
DNA: TGTGCCAGCAGCGTCAGGGCCATGAACACTGAAGCTTTCTTT
V: TRBV7-9
J: TRBJ1-1
D: NA
size: NA

CDR3: CASSLAEANTGELFF
DNA: TGCGCCAGCAGCTTAGCAGAGGCGAACACCGGGGAGCTGTTTTTT
V: TRBV5-1
J: TRBJ2-2
D: NA
size: NA

CDR3: CASTRLAGDQETQYF
DNA: TGTGCCAGTACCAGACTAGCGGGGGACCAAGAGACCCAGTACTTC
V: TRBV19
J: TRBJ2-5
D: TRBD2
size: once

CDR3: CASSEDGGPQNEQFF
DNA: TGTGCCAGCAGTGAAGACGGGGGGCCTCAGAATGAGCAGTTCTTC
V: TRBV6-1
J: TRBJ2-1
D: NA
size: NA

CDR3: CASSTGTGGNQPQHF
DNA: TGTGCCAGCTCAACCGGGACAGGGGGGAATCAGCCCCAGCATTTT
V: TRBV18
J: TRBJ1-5
D: TRBD1
size: NA

CDR3: CASSFQGALDEQFF
DNA: TGTGCCAGCAGCTTTCAGGGGGCTCTCGATGAGCAGTTCTTC
V: TRBV5-4
J: TRBJ2-1
D: TRBD1
size: NA

CDR3: CATSSLGLAEHEQFF
DNA: TGTGCCACCAGCAGTCTGGGACTAGCGGAACATGAGCAGTTCTTC
V: TRBV15
J: TRBJ2-1
D: TRBD2
size: NA

CDR3: CASSLKAGQQNSPLHF
DNA: TGCGCCAGCAGCTTGAAAGCTGGACAGCAAAATTCACCCCTCCACTTT
V: TRBV5-1
J: TRBJ1-6
D: NA
size: once

CDR3: CASSSTREETEAFF
DNA: TGTGCCAGCTCATCGACCAGGGAAGAGACTGAAGCTTTCTTT
V: TRBV18
J: TRBJ1-1
D: NA
size: once

CDR3: CASSKEAGFNYSPLHF
DNA: TGTGCCAGCAGCAAAGAAGCAGGCTTTAATTATTCACCCCTCCACTTT
V: TRBV21-1
J: TRBJ1-6
D: NA
size: NA

CDR3: CAWSLQGRTDTQYF
DNA: TGTGCCTGGAGTCTACAGGGGCGAACAGATACGCAGTATTTT
V: TRBV30
J: TRBJ2-3
D: TRBD1
size: NA

CDR3: CAWSVQGGSNQPQHF
DNA: TGTGCCTGGAGTGTACAGGGAGGGAGCAATCAGCCCCAGCATTTT
V: TRBV30
J: TRBJ1-5
D: NA
size: NA

CDR3: CASSYGVSNTQYF
DNA: TGTGCCAGCAGTTACGGAGTATCGAATACGCAGTATTTT
V: TRBV6-6
J: TRBJ2-3
D: NA
size: NA

CDR3: CAWSVNRDTEAFF
DNA: TGTGCCTGGAGTGTTAACAGGGACACTGAAGCTTTCTTT
V: TRBV30
J: TRBJ1-1
D: NA
size: once

CDR3: CAWSGGGAMTF
DNA: TGTGCCTGGAGTGGGGGGGGAGCTATGACCTTC
V: TRBV30
J: TRBJ1-2
D: NA
size: NA

CDR3: CASSLSPRGGNTEAFF
DNA: TGCGCCAGCAGCTTGTCCCCCCGGGGCGGGAACACTGAAGCTTTCTTT
V: TRBV5-1
J: TRBJ1-1
D: NA
size: NA

CDR3: CASSPGIEYTEAFF
DNA: TGTGCCAGCTCACCAGGGATTGAGTACACTGAAGCTTTCTTT
V: TRBV18
J: TRBJ1-1
D: NA
size: NA

CDR3: CASSLVRPGALNYGYTF
DNA: TGCGCCAGCAGCTTGGTTCGCCCAGGGGCTCTGAACTATGGCTACACCTTC
V: TRBV5-1
J: TRBJ1-2
D: NA
size: NA